These 13 T cell receptor beta chains originate from one sample sequenced in a study of cytomegalovirus exposure and HLA in healthy donors. Primers for the PCR totalled 60 Vbeta and 13 Jbeta. Assay: immunoSEQ multiplex PCR; the TCRdb copy retains only in-frame clones and omits some. The sample has 80,000 or so clones, under 80% seen once. Sample: PBMCs. These receptors originate from a man aged 25-45 years in good health and CMV-seropositive.

The V call is TRBV6-1, the J call TRBJ1-1; maybe TRBD1 (5 bases). Looked up from germline, CDR1 is MNHNS and CDR2 is SASEGT. V lost 6 bases and J 1 base, leaving 12 bases between the germline ends. This CDR3 has 14 residues. This CDR3 reads CASRVDIENTEAFF. In DNA form, the CDR3 reads TGTGCCAGCAGGGTGGACATAGAGAACACTGAAGCTTTCTTT.

This clone was detected once. V and J are TRBV25-1 and TRBJ1-3; unclear D gene. Germline lookup yields CDR1 MGHDK and CDR2 SYGVNS. V was shortened by 7 bases and J by 4 bases, with 14 bases between the two germline ends. This CDR3 comprises 14 residues. CDR3 nucleotides: TGTGCCAGCACCGCCCCCGGTTTAGGAAACACCATATATTTT. It codes for CASTAPGLGNTIYF.

The V call is TRBV18, the J call TRBJ1-5; the match to TRBD1 covers 7 bases. The CDR3 has 15 residues. CDR1 and CDR2 (germline): KGHSH, LQKENI. Trimming at V came to 3 bases and at J to 4 bases, leaving 6 bases not matched to a gene. In nucleotides, the CDR3 is TGTGCCAGCTCACCGGCGGGACAGTCGAATCAGCCCCAGCATTTT. Amino acid sequence: CASSPAGQSNQPQHF. Looking up the rest from reference TRBV18 and TRBJ1-5 gives the full variable domain: NAGVMQNPRHLVRRRGQEARLRCSPMKGHSHVYWYRQLPEEGLKFMVYLQKENIIDESGMPKERFSAEFPKEGPSILRIQQVVRGDSAAYFCASSPAGQSNQPQHFGDGTRLSIL.

This clone was found a few times. The chain recombines TRBV5-6 with TRBJ1-1; D might be TRBD1 (5 bases). CDR1 is SGHDT, CDR2 YYEEEE, per germline. V lost 6 bases and J 8 bases, leaving 14 bases between the germline ends. The CDR3 runs 12 residues. This CDR3 reads CASTSRGFEAFF. CDR3 coding DNA: TGTGCCAGCACCTCAAGGGGTTTCGAAGCTTTCTTT.

This chain links TRBV28 with TRBJ2-2; unclear D gene. This CDR3 comprises 13 residues. The germline gives CDR1 MDHEN, CDR2 SYDVKM. Trimming removed 10 bases at V and 4 bases at J, with 13 bases between. CDR3 loop: CATLNRGTGELFF. In DNA form, the CDR3 reads TGTGCCACCCTGAATCGCGGCACCGGGGAGCTGTTTTTT.

CDR3 in amino acids: CAWSTGSYNEQFF. The CDR3 nucleotides are TGTGCCTGGAGTACAGGCTCCTACAATGAGCAGTTCTTC. The chain joins TRBV30 to TRBJ2-1; possibly TRBD1 for D (5 bases). The CDR3 contains 13 residues. Germline CDR1 GTSNPN, CDR2 SVGIG (reference sequence). Trimming took off 2 bases at V and 0 bases at J, with 5 bases between the two ends.

The rearrangement joins TRBV2 to TRBJ2-6; D remains ambiguous. The CDR3 sequence is 16 residues long. Trimming pared 11 bases from V and 2 bases from J, leaving 19 bases between. Germline V gives CDR1 SNHLY, CDR2 FYNNEI. The CDR3 loop reads CAAQTGRVPGANVLTF. As DNA, the CDR3 is TGTGCCGCACAAACGGGTCGGGTCCCTGGGGCCAACGTCCTGACTTTC.

This clone was recorded only once. The genes are TRBV25-1 and TRBJ2-3, with 9 bases aligning to TRBD1. Germline assignment: CDR1 MGHDK and CDR2 SYGVNS. There are 14 residues in the CDR3. V shed 4 bases and J 3 bases; nucleotides not matched to a gene: 2. The chain's CDR3 is CASSVQGATDTQYF. As DNA, the CDR3 is TGTGCCAGCAGTGTACAGGGGGCTACAGATACGCAGTATTTT. The full variable domain, its missing parts supplied by reference TRBV25-1 and TRBJ2-3, is EADIYQTPRYLVIGTGKKITLECSQTMGHDKMYWYQQDPGMELHLIHYSYGVNSTEKGDLSSESTVSRIRTEHFPLTLESARPSHTSQYLCASSVQGATDTQYFGPGTRLTVL.

The chain couples TRBV5-1 to TRBJ1-4, with D hard to call. Germline V lookup: CDR1 SGHRS, CDR2 YFSETQ. CDR3 length: 15 residues. Trimming took off 1 base at V and 8 bases at J, with 15 bases between the two ends. DNA of the CDR3: TGCGCCAGCAGCTTGAGGTTCGGGGATGGGGAAAAACTGTTTTTT. Its protein product is CASSLRFGDGEKLFF. Supplemented by reference TRBV5-1 and TRBJ1-4, the full variable domain reads KAGVTQTPRYLIKTRGQQVTLSCSPISGHRSVSWYQQTPGQGLQFLFEYFSETQRNKGNFPGRFSGRQFSNSRSEMNVSTLELGDSALYLCASSLRFGDGEKLFFGSGTQLSVL.

This clone was seen once. In DNA form, the CDR3 reads TGTGCCAGCAGTTTTCCCGACAGGGGGGGAGATACGCAGTATTTT. This gives the protein CASSFPDRGGDTQYF. V usage is TRBV28 and J usage is TRBJ2-3; 9 bases agree with TRBD1. The CDR3 is 15 residues long. CDR1 is MDHEN, CDR2 SYDVKM, per germline. V dropped 3 bases and J dropped 5; count of bases not matched to a gene: 6.

This chain links TRBV30 with TRBJ1-1; D remains unclear. The ends were cut back, 4 bases at V and 0 bases at J, with 9 bases in the middle. The germline gives CDR1 GTSNPN, CDR2 SVGIG (reference sequence). This CDR3 has 13 amino acids. The DNA for the CDR3 is TGTGCCTGGATCGCTGCTATGAACACTGAAGCTTTCTTT. Its translation: CAWIAAMNTEAFF.

This clone appeared a single time. As DNA, the CDR3 is TGTGCCAGTAGTATCTCTAGCGGGAGGTACAATGAGCAGTTCTTC. It codes for CASSISSGRYNEQFF. V usage is TRBV19 and J usage is TRBJ2-1, with 11 bases aligning to TRBD2. Trimming cost V 3 bases and J 4 bases; bases outside gene matches: 2. The germline CDR1 and CDR2 sequences are LNHDA and SQIVND (reference sequence). The CDR3 sequence is 15 residues long.

The chain combines TRBV30 with TRBJ2-5; maybe TRBD2 (7 bases). Trimming removed 0 bases at V and 4 bases at J, with 15 bases between. Per germline, CDR1 GTSNPN and CDR2 SVGIG (reference sequence). The CDR3 is 15 residues long. The CDR3 DNA sequence: TGTGCCTGGAGTGTAAAAAGGGGGGGTTCAGAGACCCAGTACTTC. Protein sequence: CAWSVKRGGSETQYF.